A single sample gave rise to the 3 T cell receptor beta chains below, sequenced in a study of T cell responses to AZD1222 COVID-19 vaccine. Clones were sequenced by immunoSEQ multiplex PCR, and TCRdb holds only the in-frame ones, with some missing. The sample records about 140,000 clones, under 95% being singletons. This specimen consisted of peripheral blood, obtained on day 0 of AZD1222 vaccination. These receptor sequences come from an adult in good health.

The chain is built from TRBV6-4 and TRBJ1-2; D remains ambiguous. The V end lost 6 bases, the J end lost 3 bases, and 23 bases lay between the germline ends. The CDR3 has 17 amino acids. Germline-derived CDR1 and CDR2 are MRHNA and SNTAGT. For the CDR3, the DNA is TGTGCCAGCAGGGGCTGGGTCAGGTCTGGGTCGCACTATGGCTACACCTTC. Amino acid sequence: CASRGWVRSGSHYGYTF.

V gene TRBV7-9 combines with J gene TRBJ1-6, with D tentatively TRBD1 (5 bases). Germline assignment: CDR1 SEHNR and CDR2 FQNEAQ (reference sequence). The CDR3 spans 16 residues. V lost 5 bases, J lost 12 bases, and 23 bases lay in between. The DNA for the CDR3 is TGTGCCAGCAGCCGTGGAGCCGGGACCGCGGCGGAACCCCTCCACTTT. It translates to CASSRGAGTAAEPLHF.

The chain recombines TRBV9 with TRBJ2-2; D might be TRBD1 or TRBD2, each matching 5 bases. V dropped 4 bases and J dropped 1 base, with 14 bases sitting between them. The CDR3 is 16 amino acids. Germline V lookup: CDR1 SGDLS, CDR2 YYNGEE. CDR3 region: CASSPLGPQNTGELFF. The CDR3 DNA reads as TGTGCCAGCAGCCCTCTGGGACCGCAGAACACCGGGGAGCTGTTTTTT.